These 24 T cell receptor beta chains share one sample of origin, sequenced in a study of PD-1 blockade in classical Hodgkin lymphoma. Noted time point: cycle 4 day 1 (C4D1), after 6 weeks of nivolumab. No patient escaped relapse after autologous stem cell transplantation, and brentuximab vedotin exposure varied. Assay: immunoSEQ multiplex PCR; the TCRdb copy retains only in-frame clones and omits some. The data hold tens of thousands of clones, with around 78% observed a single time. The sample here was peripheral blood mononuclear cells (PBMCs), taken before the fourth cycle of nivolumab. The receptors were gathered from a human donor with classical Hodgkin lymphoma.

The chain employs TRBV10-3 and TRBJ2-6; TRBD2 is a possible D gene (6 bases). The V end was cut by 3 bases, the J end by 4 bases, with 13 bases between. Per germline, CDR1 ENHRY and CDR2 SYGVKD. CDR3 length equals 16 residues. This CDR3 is CAISDAGREGANVLTF. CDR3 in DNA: TGTGCCATCAGTGACGCGGGCCGGGAGGGGGCCAACGTCCTGACTTTC.

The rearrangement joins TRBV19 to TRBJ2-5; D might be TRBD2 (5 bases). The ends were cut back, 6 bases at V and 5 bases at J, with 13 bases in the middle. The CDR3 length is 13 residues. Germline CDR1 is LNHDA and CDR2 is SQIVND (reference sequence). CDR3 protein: CASSRAWRETQYF. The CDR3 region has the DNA TGTGCCAGTAGCCGAGCCTGGAGGGAGACCCAGTACTTC.

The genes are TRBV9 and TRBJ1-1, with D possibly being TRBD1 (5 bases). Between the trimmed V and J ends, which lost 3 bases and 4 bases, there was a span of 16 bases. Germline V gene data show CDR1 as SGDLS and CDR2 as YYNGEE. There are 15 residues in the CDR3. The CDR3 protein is CASSAQVTGGTEAFF. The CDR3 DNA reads TGTGCCAGCAGCGCCCAGGTGACTGGGGGCACTGAAGCTTTCTTT.

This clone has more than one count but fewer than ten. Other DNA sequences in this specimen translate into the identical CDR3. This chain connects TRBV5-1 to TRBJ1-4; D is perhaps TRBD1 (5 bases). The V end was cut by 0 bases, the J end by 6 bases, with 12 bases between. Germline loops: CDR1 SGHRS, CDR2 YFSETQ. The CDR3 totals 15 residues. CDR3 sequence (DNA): TGCGCCAGCAGCTTGGCAGTTGGGGGAGATGAAAAACTGTTTTTT. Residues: CASSLAVGGDEKLFF.

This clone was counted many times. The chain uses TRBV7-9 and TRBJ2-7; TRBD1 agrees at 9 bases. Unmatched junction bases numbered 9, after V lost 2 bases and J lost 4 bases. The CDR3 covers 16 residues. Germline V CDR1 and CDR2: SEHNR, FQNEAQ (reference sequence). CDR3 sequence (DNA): TGTGCCAGCAGCTTAACACCGGGACAGGGAGAATACGAGCAGTACTTC. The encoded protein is CASSLTPGQGEYEQYF.

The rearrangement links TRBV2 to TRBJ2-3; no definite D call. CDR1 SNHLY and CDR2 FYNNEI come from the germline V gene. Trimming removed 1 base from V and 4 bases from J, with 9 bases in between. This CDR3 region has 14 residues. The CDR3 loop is CASSEGVGPDTQYF. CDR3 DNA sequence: TGTGCCAGCAGTGAAGGGGTGGGTCCAGATACGCAGTATTTT.

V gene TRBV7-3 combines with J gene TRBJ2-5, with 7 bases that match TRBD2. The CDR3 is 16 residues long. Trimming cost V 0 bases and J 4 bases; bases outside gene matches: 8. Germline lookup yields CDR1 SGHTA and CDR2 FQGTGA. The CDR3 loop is CASSLTGRLAGETQYF. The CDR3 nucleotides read TGTGCCAGCAGCTTAACGGGAAGACTAGCTGGAGAGACCCAGTACTTC. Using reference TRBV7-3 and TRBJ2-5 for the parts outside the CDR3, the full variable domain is GAGVSQTPSNKVTEKGKYVELRCDPISGHTALYWYRQSLGQGPEFLIYFQGTGAADDSGLPNDRFFAVRPEGSVSTLKIQRTERGDSAVYLCASSLTGRLAGETQYFGPGTRLLVL.

The CDR3, as DNA: TGTGCCAGCAGCATCGACAGGCAGATGTACGAGCAGTACTTC. It codes for CASSIDRQMYEQYF. The gene calls are TRBV7-2 and TRBJ2-7; perhaps TRBD1 as D (6 bases). The CDR3 contains 14 residues. Between the trimmed V and J ends, which lost 5 bases and 4 bases, there was a span of 15 bases. Germline V gives CDR1 SGHTA, CDR2 FQGNSA.

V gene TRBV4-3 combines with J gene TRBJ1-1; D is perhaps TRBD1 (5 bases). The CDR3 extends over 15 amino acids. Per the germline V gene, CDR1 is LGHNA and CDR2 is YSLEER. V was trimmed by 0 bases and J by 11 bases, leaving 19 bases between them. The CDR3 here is CASSQDVGTGESAFF. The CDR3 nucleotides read TGCGCCAGCAGCCAAGATGTAGGGACCGGGGAATCGGCTTTCTTT.

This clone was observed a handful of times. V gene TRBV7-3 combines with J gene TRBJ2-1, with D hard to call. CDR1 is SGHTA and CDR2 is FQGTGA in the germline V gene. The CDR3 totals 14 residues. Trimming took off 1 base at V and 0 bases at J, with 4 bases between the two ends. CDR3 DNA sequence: TGTGCCAGCAGCTTAAGGGGCTCCTACAATGAGCAGTTCTTC. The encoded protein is CASSLRGSYNEQFF.

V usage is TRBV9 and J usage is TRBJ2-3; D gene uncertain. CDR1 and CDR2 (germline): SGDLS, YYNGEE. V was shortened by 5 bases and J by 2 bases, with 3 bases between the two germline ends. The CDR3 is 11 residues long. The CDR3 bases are TGTGCCAGCAGTCACACAGATACGCAGTATTTT. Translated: CASSHTDTQYF.

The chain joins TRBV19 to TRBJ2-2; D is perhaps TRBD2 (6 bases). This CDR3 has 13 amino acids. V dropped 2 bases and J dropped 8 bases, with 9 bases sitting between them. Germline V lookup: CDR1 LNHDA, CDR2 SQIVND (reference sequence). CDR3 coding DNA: TGTGCCAGTAGTATACTAGGGAGGGGGGAGCTGTTTTTT. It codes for CASSILGRGELFF.

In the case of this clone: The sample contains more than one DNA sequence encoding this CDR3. The CDR3 reads CASSSGLAGTYEQYF. The CDR3 coding sequence is TGTGCCAGTAGTAGCGGACTAGCGGGGACCTACGAGCAGTACTTC. This chain joins TRBV6-6 and TRBJ2-7; 12 nucleotides line up with TRBD2. Germline CDR1 and CDR2: MNHNY and SVGAGI (reference sequence). The CDR3 is 15 amino acids. V was pared by 9 bases and J by 2 bases, with 8 bases of the junction left unmatched.

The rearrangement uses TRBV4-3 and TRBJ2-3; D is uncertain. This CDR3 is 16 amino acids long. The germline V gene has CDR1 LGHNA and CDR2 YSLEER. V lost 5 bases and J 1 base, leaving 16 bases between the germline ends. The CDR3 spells CASSIQSGFGTDTQYF. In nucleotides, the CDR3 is TGCGCCAGCAGCATTCAGAGTGGGTTTGGCACAGATACGCAGTATTTT.

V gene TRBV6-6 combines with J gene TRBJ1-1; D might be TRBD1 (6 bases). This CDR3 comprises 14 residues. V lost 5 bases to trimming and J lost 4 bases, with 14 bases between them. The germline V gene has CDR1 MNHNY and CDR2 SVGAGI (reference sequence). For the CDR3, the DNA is TGTGCCAGCAGTGCCGTCCAGGGGACCACTGAAGCTTTCTTT. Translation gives CASSAVQGTTEAFF.

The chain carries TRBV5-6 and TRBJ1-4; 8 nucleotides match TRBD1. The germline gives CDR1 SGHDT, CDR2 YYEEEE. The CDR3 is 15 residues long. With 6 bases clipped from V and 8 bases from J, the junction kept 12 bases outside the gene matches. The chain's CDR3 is CASTPTGQGVEKLFF. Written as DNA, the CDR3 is TGTGCCAGCACCCCGACTGGACAGGGTGTCGAAAAACTGTTTTTT. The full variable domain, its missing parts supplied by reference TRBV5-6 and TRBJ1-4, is DAGVTQSPTHLIKTRGQQVTLRCSPKSGHDTVSWYQQALGQGPQFIFQYYEEEERQRGNFPDRFSGHQFPNYSSELNVNALLLGDSALYLCASTPTGQGVEKLFFGSGTQLSVL.

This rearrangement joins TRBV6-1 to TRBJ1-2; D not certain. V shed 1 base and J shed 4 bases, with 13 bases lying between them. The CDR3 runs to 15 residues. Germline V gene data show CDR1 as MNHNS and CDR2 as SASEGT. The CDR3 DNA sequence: TGTGCCAGCAGTGAAGGGGGTACTACTGCCTATGGCTACACCTTC. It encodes CASSEGGTTAYGYTF.

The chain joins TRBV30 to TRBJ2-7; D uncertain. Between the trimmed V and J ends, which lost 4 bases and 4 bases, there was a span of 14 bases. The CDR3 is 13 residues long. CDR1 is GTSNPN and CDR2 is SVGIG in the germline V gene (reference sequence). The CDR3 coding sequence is TGTGCCTGGAAGCCCCCCGTACGGTACGAGCAGTACTTC. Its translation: CAWKPPVRYEQYF.

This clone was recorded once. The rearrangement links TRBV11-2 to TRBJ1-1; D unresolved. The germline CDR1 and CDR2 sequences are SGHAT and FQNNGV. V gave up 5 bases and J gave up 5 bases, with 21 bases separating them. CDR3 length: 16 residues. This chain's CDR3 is CASSPPGRGATTEAFF. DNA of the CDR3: TGTGCCAGCAGCCCCCCCGGGCGGGGAGCTACGACTGAAGCTTTCTTT.

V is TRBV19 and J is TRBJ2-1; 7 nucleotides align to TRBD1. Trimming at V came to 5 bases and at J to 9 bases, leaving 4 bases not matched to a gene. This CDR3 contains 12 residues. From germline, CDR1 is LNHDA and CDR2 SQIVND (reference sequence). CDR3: CASSPPGGEQFF. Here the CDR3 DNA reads TGTGCCAGTAGTCCCCCAGGGGGTGAGCAGTTCTTC.

The CDR3 sequence is CSASGGTWQYF. The CDR3 DNA reads TGCAGTGCTAGCGGCGGGACCTGGCAGTACTTC. The genes are TRBV20-1 and TRBJ2-7; the D gene is possibly TRBD2 (6 bases). Germline assignment: CDR1 DFQATT and CDR2 SNEGSKA (reference sequence). Between the trimmed V and J ends, which lost 3 bases and 9 bases, there was a span of 12 bases. The CDR3 sequence is 11 residues long.

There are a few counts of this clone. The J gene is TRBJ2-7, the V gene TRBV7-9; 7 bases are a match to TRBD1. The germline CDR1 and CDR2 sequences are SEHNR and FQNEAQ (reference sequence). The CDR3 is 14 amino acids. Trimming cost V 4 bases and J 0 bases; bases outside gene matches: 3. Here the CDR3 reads CASSSRQGSYEQYF. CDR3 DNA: TGTGCCAGCAGCTCCCGACAGGGCTCCTACGAGCAGTACTTC.

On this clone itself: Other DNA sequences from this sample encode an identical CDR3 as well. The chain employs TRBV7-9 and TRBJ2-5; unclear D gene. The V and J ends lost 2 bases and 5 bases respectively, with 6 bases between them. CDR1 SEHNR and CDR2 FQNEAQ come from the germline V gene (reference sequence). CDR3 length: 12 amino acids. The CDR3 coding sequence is TGTGCCAGCAGCTTAAATGGGGAGACCCAGTACTTC. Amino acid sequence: CASSLNGETQYF.

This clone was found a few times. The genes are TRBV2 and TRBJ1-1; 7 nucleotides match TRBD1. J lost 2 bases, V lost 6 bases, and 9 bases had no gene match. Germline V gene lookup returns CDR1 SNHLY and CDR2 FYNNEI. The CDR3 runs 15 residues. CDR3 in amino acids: CASRGDRVGNTEAFF. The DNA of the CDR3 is TGTGCCAGCAGGGGAGACAGGGTGGGTAACACTGAAGCTTTCTTT.